This T cell receptor (beta chain) was captured in a study of response to subunit inactivated influenza vaccine. From the RT-PCR reads, TCRdb called clonotypes with MiXCR, one entry per CDR3 protein. This table holds roughly 570,000 distinct CDR3 sequences, 10% to 15% found once. V gave up 6 bases and J gave up 3 bases; unmatched junction bases: 8. This CDR3 is built from 15 residues. The germline gives CDR1 MNHNS, CDR2 SASEGT. The chain recombines TRBV6-1 with TRBJ2-1, with 7 bases aligning to TRBD2. The sequenced sample was PBMCs from blood, obtained roughly 45 days after vaccination. The sequence derives from a man aged 50 to 59 who received an inactivated influenza vaccine. DNA for the CDR3: TGTGCCAGCAGGGGATGGGGCGGGGGCTACAATGAGCAGTTCTTC. The encoded protein is CASRGWGGGYNEQFF.